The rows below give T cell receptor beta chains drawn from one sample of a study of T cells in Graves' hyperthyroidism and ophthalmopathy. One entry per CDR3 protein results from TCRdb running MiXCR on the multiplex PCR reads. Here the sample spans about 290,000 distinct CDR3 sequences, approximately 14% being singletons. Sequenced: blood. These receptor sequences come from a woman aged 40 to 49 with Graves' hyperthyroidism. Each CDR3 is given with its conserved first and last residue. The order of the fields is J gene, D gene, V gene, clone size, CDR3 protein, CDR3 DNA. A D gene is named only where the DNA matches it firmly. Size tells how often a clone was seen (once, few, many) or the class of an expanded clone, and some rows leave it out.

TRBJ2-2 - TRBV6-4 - CASSESLDTGELFF TGTGCCAGCAGTGAGTCCCTGGACACCGGGGAGCTGTTTTTT
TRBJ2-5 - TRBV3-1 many CASSQDGQETQYF TGTGCCAGCAGCCAAGACGGGCAAGAGACCCAGTACTTC
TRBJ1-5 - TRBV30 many CAWARAANQPQHF TGTGCCTGGGCCCGGGCAGCCAATCAGCCCCAGCATTTT
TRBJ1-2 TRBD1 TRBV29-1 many CSVGLTDRGHGYTF TGCAGCGTTGGCCTGACAGACAGGGGGCATGGCTACACCTTC
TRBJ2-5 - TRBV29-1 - CSVVDIQETQYF TGCAGCGTCGTGGACATCCAAGAGACCCAGTACTTC
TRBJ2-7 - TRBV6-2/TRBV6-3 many CASSPLSRGEQYF TGTGCCAGCAGTCCCCTATCTCGCGGAGAGCAGTACTTC
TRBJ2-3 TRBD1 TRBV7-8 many CASSLDRGNTDTQYF TGTGCCAGCAGCTTAGACAGGGGAAACACAGATACGCAGTATTTT
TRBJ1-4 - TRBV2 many CASKGLDEKLFF TGTGCCAGCAAGGGGTTAGATGAAAAACTGTTTTTT
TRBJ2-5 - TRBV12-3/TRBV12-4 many CASSSESLLGETQYF TGTGCCAGCAGTTCCGAATCCTTGCTGGGAGAGACCCAGTACTTC
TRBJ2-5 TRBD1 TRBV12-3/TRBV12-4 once CASSLHRGKGETQYF TGTGCCAGCAGTTTACACAGGGGGAAGGGAGAGACCCAGTACTTC
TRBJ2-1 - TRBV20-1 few CSALLRDHNEQFF TGCAGTGCCCTGTTGCGGGACCACAATGAGCAGTTCTTC
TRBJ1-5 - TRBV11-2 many CASSFEGNQPQHF TGTGCCAGCAGCTTCGAAGGCAATCAGCCCCAGCATTTT
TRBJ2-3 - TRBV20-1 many CSARTGSTDTQYF TGCAGTGCTAGAACCGGGAGCACAGATACGCAGTATTTT
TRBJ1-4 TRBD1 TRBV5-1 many CASSVGTAATNEKLFF TGCGCCAGCAGCGTCGGGACAGCAGCAACTAATGAAAAACTGTTTTTT
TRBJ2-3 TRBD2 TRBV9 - CASSTSGRHSTDTQYF TGTGCCAGCAGCACTAGCGGGAGACACTCCACAGATACGCAGTATTTT
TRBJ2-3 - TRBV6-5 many CASSYSGPLGDTQYF TGTGCCAGCAGTTACTCCGGGCCCCTCGGGGATACGCAGTATTTT
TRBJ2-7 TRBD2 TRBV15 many CATSPQRGASYEQYF TGTGCCACCAGCCCCCAGCGGGGAGCCTCCTACGAGCAGTACTTC
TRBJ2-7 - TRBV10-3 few CAISESPRYEQYF TGTGCCATCAGTGAGTCGCCCCGGTACGAGCAGTACTTC
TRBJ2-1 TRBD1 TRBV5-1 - CASSLQDRVNEQFF TGCGCCAGCAGCTTACAAGACAGGGTAAATGAGCAGTTCTTC
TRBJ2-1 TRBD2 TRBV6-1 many CASSNQLGTSGSSYNEQFF TGTGCCAGCAGTAACCAACTCGGGACTAGCGGGAGCTCCTACAATGAGCAGTTCTTC
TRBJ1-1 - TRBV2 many CASDRDGLNTEAFF TGTGCCAGCGACCGGGACGGACTGAACACTGAAGCTTTCTTT
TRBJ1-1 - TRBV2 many CASNTYRDEAFF TGTGCCAGCAATACTTACAGGGACGAAGCTTTCTTT
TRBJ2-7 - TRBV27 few CASSRQWPNEQYF TGTGCCAGCAGCCGACAGTGGCCAAACGAGCAGTACTTC
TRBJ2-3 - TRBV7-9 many CASSSPRGRITDTQYF TGTGCCAGCAGCTCGCCCAGAGGGCGGATCACAGATACGCAGTATTTT
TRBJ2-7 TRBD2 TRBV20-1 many CSARDRGRGYEQYF TGCAGTGCTAGGGACCGGGGGAGGGGCTACGAGCAGTACTTC